These T cell receptor beta chains were read from a single sample in a study of blood T cell repertoires in COVID-19. TCRdb's copy holds only in-frame clones and misses some; the assay was immunoSEQ multiplex PCR. There are 200,000 to 300,000 clones in the sample; around 92% occur only once, and about 2.5% lies in the top ten. Sequencing input: peripheral blood. The receptors were sampled from a person between 18 and 35 years old with COVID-19, enrolled during active disease. Each CDR3 is given with its conserved first and last residue. D genes are given only for firm matches. Clone size appears in some rows only: once, few, many, or a class for an expanded clone.

abundance,d_gene,j_gene,v_gene,CDR3nt,CDR3aa
NA,TRBD1,TRBJ1-1,TRBV6-5,TGTGCCAGCAGTTCGAGAGGGGGGACAGGGTGGACTGAAGCTTTCTTT,CASSSRGGTGWTEAFF
NA,TRBD1,TRBJ2-3,TRBV7-2,TGTGCCAGCAGCCCACTCGGGACAGGCAGCACAGATACGCAGTATTTT,CASSPLGTGSTDTQYF
NA,TRBD1,TRBJ2-2,TRBV2,TGTGCCAGCAGTTTAGGACAGGGGGATTACACCGGGGAGCTGTTTTTT,CASSLGQGDYTGELFF
NA,TRBD1,TRBJ2-7,TRBV11-2,TGTGCCAGCACCCGAGGACAGGGAAGCTACGAGCAGTACTTC,CASTRGQGSYEQYF
once,TRBD2,TRBJ2-7,TRBV27,TGTGCCAGCAGTCCTCTATCTAGCGGGGAATACGAGCAGTACTTC,CASSPLSSGEYEQYF
NA,NA,TRBJ1-1,TRBV19,TGTGCCAGTAGTCGTACAGGGCAAATGGGCACTGAAGCTTTCTTT,CASSRTGQMGTEAFF
NA,NA,TRBJ1-3,TRBV7-2,TGTGCCAGCAGCTCAGGGGCTGAAAACACCATATATTTT,CASSSGAENTIYF
NA,NA,TRBJ2-2,TRBV9,TGTGCCAGCAGCACTGAGCTAATCGCCGGGGAGCTGTTTTTT,CASSTELIAGELFF
NA,NA,TRBJ2-5,TRBV19,TGTGCCAGTAGTAGGGCCCAGGGGGGCGGAGAGACCCAGTACTTC,CASSRAQGGGETQYF
once,NA,TRBJ1-5,TRBV10-3,TGTGCCATCAGTGAGTCGGCCCAGGCCGATCAGCCCCAGCATTTT,CAISESAQADQPQHF
NA,TRBD1,TRBJ2-7,TRBV20-1,TGCAGTGCTAGTACCGGGACAGGGGGCCCCGACGAGCAGTACTTC,CSASTGTGGPDEQYF
NA,NA,TRBJ1-5,TRBV2,TGTGCCAGCAAGGCCGGCAGGGAGGTTCAGCCCCAGCATTTT,CASKAGREVQPQHF
NA,TRBD2,TRBJ2-3,TRBV18,TGTGCCAGCTCGGAGGGGACTAGCGGGGGCACAGATACGCAGTATTTT,CASSEGTSGGTDTQYF
NA,TRBD2,TRBJ2-4,TRBV6-5,TGTGCCAGCAGTCTGGGATCTACTAGCGGGATGGTTCAGTACTTC,CASSLGSTSGMVQYF
NA,NA,TRBJ1-3,TRBV18,TGTGCCAGCCGACAAGAAATCTCTGGAAACACCATATATTTT,CASRQEISGNTIYF
NA,NA,TRBJ2-3,TRBV19,TGTGCCAGTAGTGGATTTAGCGCCACAGATACGCAGTATTTT,CASSGFSATDTQYF
NA,NA,TRBJ1-1,TRBV12-3/TRBV12-4,TGTGCCAGCAGTTTAAGAGTCGGTGAAGCTTTCTTT,CASSLRVGEAFF
NA,TRBD1,TRBJ1-1,TRBV7-8,TGTGCCAGCAGCATCCGGGACAGAGTGAACACTGAAGCTTTCTTT,CASSIRDRVNTEAFF
NA,NA,TRBJ2-6,TRBV29-1,TGCAGCGTTGTCCCGACCCCCGACAGATCTGGGGCCAACGTCCTGACTTTC,CSVVPTPDRSGANVLTF
once,NA,TRBJ1-1,TRBV5-1,TGCGCCAGCAACCCTTCAGGGAACACTGAAGCTTTCTTT,CASNPSGNTEAFF
NA,NA,TRBJ2-6,TRBV18,TGTGCCAGCTCAAAACCACGGTCTTCTGGGGCCAACGTCCTGACTTTC,CASSKPRSSGANVLTF
NA,TRBD2,TRBJ2-2,TRBV7-2,TGTGCCAGCAGCCGTCGCGGGACTACCGCGAACACCGGGGAGCTGTTTTTT,CASSRRGTTANTGELFF
NA,NA,TRBJ1-4,TRBV6-1,TGTGCCAGCAGTGAAGCGTCAGCAACTAATGAAAAACTGTTTTTT,CASSEASATNEKLFF
once,TRBD1,TRBJ2-2,TRBV5-8,TGTGCCAGCAGCTTCACACAGGGGGTCGGGGCGTTCACCGGGGAGCTGTTTTTT,CASSFTQGVGAFTGELFF
few,NA,TRBJ1-4,TRBV5-6,TGTGCCAGCAGCCCGACATCAAAGAATGAAAAACTGTTTTTT,CASSPTSKNEKLFF
NA,NA,TRBJ2-4,TRBV5-6,TGTGCCAGCAGCTTTACTAGCAAAAACATTCAGTACTTC,CASSFTSKNIQYF
NA,NA,TRBJ1-4,TRBV4-2,TGTGCCAGCAGCCCGGCGAAGGGGGAAAGGGCAACTAATGAAAAACTGTTTTTT,CASSPAKGERATNEKLFF
once,TRBD1,TRBJ2-7,TRBV4-3,TGCGCCAGCAGCCCCCGACAGGGGTACGAGCAGTACTTC,CASSPRQGYEQYF
once,TRBD1,TRBJ1-2,TRBV6-5,TGTGCCAGCAGTTCAATCCCCCAGGGGGCGCCCTATGGCTACACCTTC,CASSSIPQGAPYGYTF
NA,NA,TRBJ2-5,TRBV28,TGTGCCAGCAGTTCCATGCCCCAGGGGGAGACCCAGTACTTC,CASSSMPQGETQYF
NA,NA,TRBJ2-2,TRBV30,TGTGCCTGGATATCTTCGAGGTCCGGGGAGCTGTTTTTT,CAWISSRSGELFF
NA,NA,TRBJ2-5,TRBV4-1,TGCGCCAGCAGCCACCCACAGTTACAAGAGACCCAGTACTTC,CASSHPQLQETQYF
NA,TRBD1,TRBJ1-4,TRBV6-5,TGTGCCAGCAAGGCGGGACAGGGGGGATTAAGAATGTTTTTT,CASKAGQGGLRMFF
NA,NA,TRBJ1-1,TRBV6-2/TRBV6-3,TGTGCCAGCAGTCTCCCAGGGGTACAGAACACTGAAGCTTTCTTT,CASSLPGVQNTEAFF
NA,NA,TRBJ2-1,TRBV18,TGTGCCAGCTCACCAGCTAGTTCTGGTGAGCAGTTCTTC,CASSPASSGEQFF
NA,TRBD2,TRBJ2-1,TRBV19,TGTGCCAGTAGTCCAGCGGGAGTCTACAATGAGCAGTTCTTC,CASSPAGVYNEQFF
NA,TRBD1,TRBJ1-2,TRBV19,TGTGCCAGTAGAAATCAGGGGGCGAGCTATGGCTACACCTTC,CASRNQGASYGYTF
NA,NA,TRBJ1-5,TRBV6-2/TRBV6-3,TGTGCCAGCAGTTATTGGAGCTATAGCAATCAGCCCCAGCATTTT,CASSYWSYSNQPQHF
NA,TRBD2,TRBJ2-7,TRBV6-5,TGTGCCAGCAGAAAAGGCGGGAGCGGGCCCTACGAGCAGTACTTC,CASRKGGSGPYEQYF
NA,NA,TRBJ2-1,TRBV3-1/TRBV3-2,TGTGCCAGCAGCCAAGATCCCAGCGGCGTGGATGAGCAGTTCTTC,CASSQDPSGVDEQFF
NA,NA,TRBJ2-2,TRBV19,TGTGCCGCGGGTTGGGCTTCGTACACCGGGGAGCTGTTTTTT,CAAGWASYTGELFF
NA,NA,TRBJ1-4,TRBV9,TGTGCCAGCAGCCCTAGCGGGGGTAAGGCTAATGAAAAACTGTTTTTT,CASSPSGGKANEKLFF
NA,TRBD2,TRBJ2-3,TRBV13,TGTGCCAGCAGCTTAGGGGTAGCGGGAGCCCGCACAGATACGCAGTATTTT,CASSLGVAGARTDTQYF
NA,NA,TRBJ1-5,TRBV6-6,TGTGCCAGCAGTTACTCTGAGAGCAATCAGCCCCAGCATTTT,CASSYSESNQPQHF
NA,NA,TRBJ2-1,TRBV27,TGTGCCAGCAGTTTATCATCGATAGTTACCTACAATGAGCAGTTCTTC,CASSLSSIVTYNEQFF
NA,NA,TRBJ2-7,TRBV3-1/TRBV3-2,TGTGCCAGCAGCCAAGCTCCCGGGACAACCTACGAGCAGTACTTC,CASSQAPGTTYEQYF
NA,NA,TRBJ2-3,TRBV23-1,TGCGCCAGCAGTCAATTGGAGGGCACAGATACGCAGTATTTT,CASSQLEGTDTQYF